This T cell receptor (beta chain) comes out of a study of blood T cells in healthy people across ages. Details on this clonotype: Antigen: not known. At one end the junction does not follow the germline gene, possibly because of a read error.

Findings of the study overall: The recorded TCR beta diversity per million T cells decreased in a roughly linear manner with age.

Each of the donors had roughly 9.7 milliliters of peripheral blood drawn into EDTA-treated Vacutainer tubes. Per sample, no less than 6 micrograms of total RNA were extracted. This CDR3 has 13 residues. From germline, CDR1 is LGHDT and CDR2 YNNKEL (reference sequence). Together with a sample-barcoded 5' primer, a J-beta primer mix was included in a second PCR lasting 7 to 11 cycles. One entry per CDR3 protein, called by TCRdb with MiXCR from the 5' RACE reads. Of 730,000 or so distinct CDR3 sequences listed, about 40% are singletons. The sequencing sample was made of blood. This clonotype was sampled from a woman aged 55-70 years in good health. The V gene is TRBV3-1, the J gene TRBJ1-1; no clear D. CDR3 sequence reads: CASSPSVRADAFF. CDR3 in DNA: TGTGCCAGCAGCCCCTCGGTACGCGCTGATGCTTTCTTT.